This T cell receptor (beta chain) was observed in a study of blood T cell repertoires in COVID-19. Across the study: COVID-19 samples from acute and convalescent phases originated in the United States, Italy and Spain. PBMCs, B-cell-depleted T cells, or T cells provided the cDNA or gDNA that made up the material.

Per the original methods: Reference gene primer amplification gave nucleated cell count estimates. Assay used: immunoSEQ multiplex PCR; TCRdb lists only in-frame clones, some missing. The V and J calls and clone size come from that table; D and trimming were worked out from the DNA. The data hold over 50,000 clones, with around 80% observed a single time. CDR3 length: 13 amino acids. Trimming removed 4 bases from V and 0 bases from J, with 6 bases in between. Germline values: CDR1 MNHEY, CDR2 SMNVEV (reference sequence). The sample comprised peripheral blood. V gene TRBV27 combines with J gene TRBJ1-1; D perhaps matches TRBD1 (5 bases). The sequence was collected from a man aged 45 to 65 with acute or convalescent COVID-19. CDR3 sequence (DNA): TGTGCCAGCAGTTGGGGCATGAACACTGAAGCTTTCTTT. It specifies CASSWGMNTEAFF.